This is a list of T cell receptor beta chains from one sample in a study of cytomegalovirus exposure and HLA in healthy donors. Using immunoSEQ multiplex PCR, the repertoire was profiled, and TCRdb retains in-frame clones only, with some absent. This sample has some 120,000 clones, with more than 80% found just once. The sequenced material came from PBMCs. Source of these receptors: a woman aged 25 to 39 in good health and CMV-seropositive. Each CDR3 is given with its conserved first and last residue. Fields, in order: V gene, J gene, D gene, clone size, CDR3 protein, CDR3 DNA. D genes are given only for firm matches. Where a row states a size, it is once, few, many or the class of an expanded clone; other rows omit it.

v_gene: TRBV18; j_gene: TRBJ1-2; d_gene: TRBD1; abundance: NA; CDR3aa: CASSPRTGGAGGYTF; CDR3nt: TGTGCCAGCTCACCACGGACAGGGGGCGCTGGGGGCTACACCTTC
v_gene: TRBV6-5; j_gene: TRBJ2-7; d_gene: TRBD2; abundance: once; CDR3aa: CASSYSRVGTSEQYF; CDR3nt: TGTGCCAGCAGTTACTCGAGGGTGGGGACTAGCGAGCAGTACTTC
v_gene: TRBV6-6; j_gene: TRBJ1-5; d_gene: NA; abundance: NA; CDR3aa: CASSSPGGWNQPQHF; CDR3nt: TGTGCCAGCAGTTCTCCCGGGGGGTGGAATCAGCCCCAGCATTTT
v_gene: TRBV19; j_gene: TRBJ1-1; d_gene: NA; abundance: NA; CDR3aa: CASSRAAGALNTEAFF; CDR3nt: TGTGCCAGTAGTAGGGCGGCAGGGGCGTTGAACACTGAAGCTTTCTTT
v_gene: TRBV19; j_gene: TRBJ2-3; d_gene: TRBD2; abundance: NA; CDR3aa: CASSMGGVRTDTQYF; CDR3nt: TGTGCCAGTAGTATGGGGGGGGTGAGGACAGATACGCAGTATTTT
v_gene: TRBV10-3; j_gene: TRBJ1-2; d_gene: NA; abundance: once; CDR3aa: CAISEGSGLGYGYTF; CDR3nt: TGTGCCATCAGTGAAGGGTCCGGACTAGGGTATGGCTACACCTTC
v_gene: TRBV5-1; j_gene: TRBJ1-5; d_gene: NA; abundance: NA; CDR3aa: CASALQGGQPQHF; CDR3nt: TGCGCCAGCGCCTTACAGGGAGGGCAGCCCCAGCATTTT
v_gene: TRBV2; j_gene: TRBJ1-1; d_gene: TRBD1; abundance: NA; CDR3aa: CASSPQGRNTEAFF; CDR3nt: TGTGCCAGCAGTCCACAGGGGAGGAACACTGAAGCTTTCTTT
v_gene: TRBV30; j_gene: TRBJ1-1; d_gene: NA; abundance: NA; CDR3aa: CAWSVTRYGEAFF; CDR3nt: TGTGCCTGGAGTGTAACGAGGTACGGTGAAGCTTTCTTT
v_gene: TRBV5-1; j_gene: TRBJ2-2; d_gene: TRBD2; abundance: NA; CDR3aa: CASSFLAGEPSNTGELFF; CDR3nt: TGCGCCAGCAGCTTCCTAGCGGGGGAACCTTCGAACACCGGGGAGCTGTTTTTT
v_gene: TRBV2; j_gene: TRBJ1-2; d_gene: TRBD1; abundance: NA; CDR3aa: CASRETGDQNGYTF; CDR3nt: TGTGCCAGCAGGGAGACAGGGGATCAGAATGGCTACACCTTC
v_gene: TRBV4-1; j_gene: TRBJ2-7; d_gene: NA; abundance: NA; CDR3aa: CASSQEGGYEQYF; CDR3nt: TGCGCCAGCAGCCAAGAAGGGGGCTACGAGCAGTACTTC
v_gene: TRBV2; j_gene: TRBJ2-7; d_gene: NA; abundance: NA; CDR3aa: CASNRLGLYEQYF; CDR3nt: TGTGCCAGCAATAGGTTAGGACTCTACGAGCAGTACTTC
v_gene: TRBV27; j_gene: TRBJ2-3; d_gene: NA; abundance: NA; CDR3aa: CASSFLDTQYF; CDR3nt: TGTGCCAGCAGTTTTCTTGATACGCAGTATTTT
v_gene: TRBV28; j_gene: TRBJ1-2; d_gene: NA; abundance: NA; CDR3aa: CASSSRGGYTF; CDR3nt: TGTGCCAGCAGTTCACGGGGAGGCTACACCTTC
v_gene: TRBV7-9; j_gene: TRBJ2-7; d_gene: TRBD1; abundance: few; CDR3aa: CASSFGQGGYEQYF; CDR3nt: TGTGCCAGCAGCTTTGGACAGGGTGGCTACGAGCAGTACTTC
v_gene: TRBV30; j_gene: TRBJ1-2; d_gene: TRBD1; abundance: NA; CDR3aa: CAWLFRGRRYGYTF; CDR3nt: TGTGCCTGGTTATTTAGGGGGCGCCGTTACGGCTACACCTTC
v_gene: TRBV10-3; j_gene: TRBJ2-1; d_gene: TRBD2; abundance: NA; CDR3aa: CAISDGLAAINEQFF; CDR3nt: TGTGCCATCAGTGATGGACTAGCGGCTATAAATGAGCAGTTCTTC
v_gene: TRBV5-1; j_gene: TRBJ2-1; d_gene: TRBD1; abundance: few; CDR3aa: CASSLPGQVVNEQFF; CDR3nt: TGCGCCAGCAGCTTGCCGGGACAGGTTGTGAATGAGCAGTTCTTC
v_gene: TRBV5-4; j_gene: TRBJ2-1; d_gene: TRBD2; abundance: NA; CDR3aa: CASSSGTSEQFF; CDR3nt: TGTGCCAGCAGCTCAGGGACTAGCGAGCAGTTCTTC
v_gene: TRBV5-5; j_gene: TRBJ1-4; d_gene: TRBD1; abundance: NA; CDR3aa: CASSIGTGGKEKLFF; CDR3nt: TGTGCCAGCAGCATCGGGACAGGGGGCAAAGAAAAACTGTTTTTT
v_gene: TRBV28; j_gene: TRBJ1-5; d_gene: NA; abundance: NA; CDR3aa: CASSPPSTNQPQHF; CDR3nt: TGTGCCAGCAGTCCCCCGAGTACCAATCAGCCCCAGCATTTT
v_gene: TRBV25-1; j_gene: TRBJ1-1; d_gene: NA; abundance: NA; CDR3aa: CASSETRTTEAFF; CDR3nt: TGTGCCAGCAGTGAAACTAGGACCACTGAAGCTTTCTTT
v_gene: TRBV27; j_gene: TRBJ1-1; d_gene: TRBD1; abundance: NA; CDR3aa: CASSFPGTVAFF; CDR3nt: TGTGCCAGCAGTTTCCCCGGGACAGTTGCTTTCTTT
v_gene: TRBV30; j_gene: TRBJ2-1; d_gene: TRBD1; abundance: NA; CDR3aa: CAWSTPDRDYNEQFF; CDR3nt: TGTGCCTGGAGTACCCCGGACAGGGACTACAATGAGCAGTTCTTC
v_gene: TRBV6-1; j_gene: TRBJ1-1; d_gene: NA; abundance: NA; CDR3aa: CASSEEGRGITEAFF; CDR3nt: TGTGCCAGCAGTGAAGAAGGGAGGGGAATAACTGAAGCTTTCTTT
v_gene: TRBV2; j_gene: TRBJ1-1; d_gene: NA; abundance: NA; CDR3aa: CASGVEMNTEAFF; CDR3nt: TGTGCCAGCGGAGTGGAGATGAACACTGAAGCTTTCTTT
v_gene: TRBV29-1; j_gene: TRBJ2-3; d_gene: TRBD2; abundance: NA; CDR3aa: CSVGQAGVKDTQYF; CDR3nt: TGCAGCGTTGGTCAAGCGGGAGTGAAAGATACGCAGTATTTT
v_gene: TRBV30; j_gene: TRBJ1-2; d_gene: TRBD1; abundance: NA; CDR3aa: CAWSEQGAARGYTF; CDR3nt: TGTGCCTGGAGTGAACAGGGGGCAGCGCGGGGCTACACCTTC
v_gene: TRBV10-3; j_gene: TRBJ2-1; d_gene: TRBD2; abundance: NA; CDR3aa: CATLPLAGGSYNEQFF; CDR3nt: TGTGCCACATTACCCCTAGCGGGGGGAAGCTACAATGAGCAGTTCTTC
v_gene: TRBV5-1; j_gene: TRBJ2-2; d_gene: TRBD1; abundance: NA; CDR3aa: CASRPGTGATGELFF; CDR3nt: TGCGCCAGCAGGCCCGGGACAGGGGCCACCGGGGAGCTGTTTTTT
v_gene: TRBV14; j_gene: TRBJ2-1; d_gene: NA; abundance: NA; CDR3aa: CASSQEEKVYNEQFF; CDR3nt: TGTGCCAGCAGCCAAGAGGAGAAGGTTTACAATGAGCAGTTCTTC
v_gene: TRBV15; j_gene: TRBJ2-5; d_gene: NA; abundance: NA; CDR3aa: CATSFTQETQYF; CDR3nt: TGTGCCACCAGCTTCACACAAGAGACCCAGTACTTC
v_gene: TRBV7-6; j_gene: TRBJ1-4; d_gene: TRBD1; abundance: NA; CDR3aa: CASSLSSFGQGLGVEKLFF; CDR3nt: TGTGCCAGCAGCTTGTCGAGTTTCGGACAGGGGCTGGGTGTGGAAAAACTGTTTTTT
v_gene: TRBV20-1; j_gene: TRBJ2-1; d_gene: TRBD2; abundance: NA; CDR3aa: CGGGNTEQFF; CDR3nt: TGCGGGGGGGGGAACACTGAGCAGTTCTTC
v_gene: TRBV4-1; j_gene: TRBJ1-2; d_gene: NA; abundance: once; CDR3aa: CASSQGAIQTNYGYTF; CDR3nt: TGCGCCAGCAGCCAAGGGGCAATACAAACTAACTATGGCTACACCTTC
v_gene: TRBV5-1; j_gene: TRBJ2-3; d_gene: TRBD2; abundance: NA; CDR3aa: CASIPPGLAGGGDTQYF; CDR3nt: TGCGCCAGCATCCCGCCGGGACTAGCGGGAGGAGGAGATACGCAGTATTTT
v_gene: TRBV7-6; j_gene: TRBJ2-5; d_gene: TRBD2; abundance: few; CDR3aa: CASSLSGGPQETQYF; CDR3nt: TGTGCCAGCAGCTTATCGGGAGGGCCTCAAGAGACCCAGTACTTC
v_gene: TRBV7-2; j_gene: TRBJ1-5; d_gene: NA; abundance: NA; CDR3aa: CASSSLAGFSNQPQHF; CDR3nt: TGTGCCAGCAGCTCCCTAGCTGGGTTTAGCAATCAGCCCCAGCATTTT
v_gene: TRBV18; j_gene: TRBJ2-1; d_gene: TRBD1; abundance: NA; CDR3aa: CASSPPSGGIDNEQFF; CDR3nt: TGTGCCAGCTCACCCCCCTCAGGGGGCATCGACAATGAGCAGTTCTTC
v_gene: TRBV7-2; j_gene: TRBJ2-7; d_gene: TRBD2; abundance: NA; CDR3aa: CASSFGGKNYEQYF; CDR3nt: TGTGCCAGCAGCTTCGGGGGGAAAAACTACGAGCAGTACTTC
v_gene: TRBV9; j_gene: TRBJ1-6; d_gene: TRBD1; abundance: NA; CDR3aa: CASSVRQGSSPLHF; CDR3nt: TGTGCCAGCAGCGTACGACAGGGAAGCTCACCCCTCCACTTT
v_gene: TRBV6-5; j_gene: TRBJ2-5; d_gene: NA; abundance: few; CDR3aa: CASSPLPNKETQYF; CDR3nt: TGTGCCAGCAGTCCCCTTCCCAACAAAGAGACCCAGTACTTC
v_gene: TRBV30; j_gene: TRBJ2-2; d_gene: TRBD1; abundance: once; CDR3aa: CACEGQGVTGELFF; CDR3nt: TGTGCCTGTGAGGGACAGGGAGTCACCGGGGAGCTGTTTTTT